The clone carrying this T cell receptor beta chain was recorded at least ten times. Its target is not known. Genomic DNA constituted the template upon which TCR beta VDJ and CDR3 profiling was performed. Via MiXCR, TCRdb re-called the reads, giving one row per CDR3 protein. This repertoire shows 400,000 to 600,000 distinct CDR3 sequences, around 32% found once; its top ten account for approximately 0.82%. Whoever was chosen for sequencing had shown CD8+CD57+ cell expansion by flow cytometry. Among the patients, none had received any therapy at the time of blood sampling. Germline CDR1 reads LGHNA; CDR2 reads YNFKEQ. This CDR3 is built from 14 residues. The junction had 3 bases not matched to a gene; V was cut back by 0 bases and J by 4 bases. The data are from a study of CD8+CD57+ T cells in acquired aplastic anemia. Study-level results: A set of 25 to 35 CD8+ CDR3 sequences was shared between patients and controls, and these sequences appeared highly expressed in patients.

The receptor was isolated from a human donor with aplastic anemia. V gene TRBV4-2 combines with J gene TRBJ2-7; 7 nucleotides agree with TRBD1. Sequenced: sorted CD4+, CD8+, or CD8+CD57+ T cells (not recorded which) from PBMCs. CDR3 sequence reads: CASSQDRQGYEQYF. In DNA, the CDR3 is TGTGCCAGCAGCCAAGATCGACAGGGTTACGAGCAGTACTTC.